These 18 T cell receptor beta chains were sequenced from one sample in a study of OX40 agonist ivuxolimab in advanced cancers. Clones were read by immunoSEQ multiplex PCR, and TCRdb kept only the in-frame ones, dropping some. Of tens of thousands of clones listed, 88% are singletons. This material consisted of CD4+ or CD8+ T cells sorted from blood, taken in a trial of the OX40 agonist ivuxolimab. The source is an adult with an advanced solid tumor such as melanoma, head and neck, liver or kidney cancer.

This clone has a single count. The chain has TRBV7-3 and TRBJ2-5; 8 positions agree with TRBD1. The J call may be wrong; the DNA end is better matched by TRBJ2-7. This CDR3 comprises 15 residues. Germline V gene sequence: CDR1 SGHTA, CDR2 FQGTGA. The CDR3 DNA reads TGTGCCAGCAGCGGGGGGACAGGAACCTCCTACGAGCAGTACTTC. This sequence encodes CASSGGTGTSYEQYF.

The chain links TRBV5-4 to TRBJ1-2; D gene unclear. This CDR3 has 15 amino acids. V dropped 3 bases and J dropped 8 bases, with 20 bases sitting between them. Germline CDR1 is SGHNT and CDR2 is YYREEE (reference sequence). The chain's CDR3 is CASSYRTVTSQGYTF. The CDR3 DNA reads as TGTGCCAGCAGCTACCGGACGGTGACCAGCCAAGGCTACACCTTC.

CDR3 bases: TGTGCCAGCAGGGGGTACAGGGTGAACCAGCCCCAGCATTTT. Translation: CASRGYRVNQPQHF. This chain links TRBV28 with TRBJ1-5; tentatively, D is TRBD1 (6 bases). The CDR3 runs to 14 residues. V dropped 6 bases and J dropped 7 bases, with 16 bases sitting between them. From germline, CDR1 is MDHEN and CDR2 SYDVKM.

The rearrangement links TRBV5-1 to TRBJ1-2; 9 nucleotides match TRBD1. CDR3 size: 17 residues. The trim removed 0 bases at V and 5 bases at J, leaving 11 bases unmatched. CDR1 and CDR2 from the germline V gene are SGHRS and YFSETQ. For the CDR3, the DNA is TGCGCCAGCAGCTTGGAGGGACAGGGCCGCGTCGGGTATGGCTACACCTTC. Amino acid sequence: CASSLEGQGRVGYGYTF. The full variable domain, with the rest looked up from reference TRBV5-1 and TRBJ1-2, is KAGVTQTPRYLIKTRGQQVTLSCSPISGHRSVSWYQQTPGQGLQFLFEYFSETQRNKGNFPGRFSGRQFSNSRSEMNVSTLELGDSALYLCASSLEGQGRVGYGYTFGSGTRLTVV.

This sequence joins TRBV9 and TRBJ1-1, with D possibly TRBD1 on 6 matching bases. CDR1 and CDR2 from the germline V gene are SGDLS and YYNGEE. Trimming stripped 3 bases from V and 6 bases from J, with 24 bases between. This CDR3 is 17 amino acids long. CDR3 protein: CASSGNRAGPSEAEAFF. The DNA of the CDR3 is TGTGCCAGCAGCGGAAACAGGGCTGGGCCCTCGGAGGCTGAAGCTTTCTTT. Variable domain in full (rest from reference TRBV9 and TRBJ1-1): DSGVTQTPKHLITATGQRVTLRCSPRSGDLSVYWYQQSLDQGLQFLIQYYNGEERAKGNILERFSAQQFPDLHSELNLSSLELGDSALYFCASSGNRAGPSEAEAFFGQGTRLTVV.

This clone was seen only once. This chain uses TRBV25-1 with TRBJ2-7, with a weak D call TRBD2 (6 bases). Germline CDR1 MGHDK, CDR2 SYGVNS. V was clipped by 4 bases and J by 5 bases, with 18 bases between them. The CDR3 is made up of 15 amino acids. Written as DNA, the CDR3 is TGTGCCAGCAGTGCGTACGGGGGTGGAAGTCACGAGCAGTACTTC. The encoded protein is CASSAYGGGSHEQYF.

The rearrangement links TRBV9 to TRBJ2-2; D is possibly TRBD2 (5 bases). The CDR3 consists of 14 residues. The germline V gene encodes CDR1 SGDLS and CDR2 YYNGEE. Trimming shortened V by 7 bases and J by 5 bases, and 15 bases separated the two germline ends. The CDR3 coding sequence is TGTGCCAGCGGACGGCCTGGAGGAACCGGGGAGCTGTTTTTT. Translating gives CASGRPGGTGELFF.

In its sample, this clone was seen a few times. The chain combines TRBV5-1 with TRBJ2-1; D is perhaps TRBD2 (7 bases). The V end lost 4 bases, the J end lost 2 bases, and 16 bases lay between the germline ends. This CDR3 spans 16 amino acids. Germline CDR1 and CDR2: SGHRS and YFSETQ. In DNA, the CDR3 is TGCGCCAGCAGCCCTAGTGGGGGGGCCCCCTACAATGAGCAGTTCTTC. It specifies CASSPSGGAPYNEQFF.

The chain carries TRBV4-3 and TRBJ1-2, with D perhaps TRBD1 (5 bases). The V gene's germline CDR1 is LGHNA and CDR2 YSLEER. The germline V and J ends were trimmed by 0 bases and 1 base, with 12 bases remaining between them. CDR3 size: 16 residues. The CDR3 nucleotides read TGCGCCAGCAGCCAAGATAGGAGGGGCGTTAACTATGGCTACACCTTC. This codes for CASSQDRRGVNYGYTF.

The table lists this clone with a few counts. The rearrangement uses TRBV2 and TRBJ1-5; weak D call: TRBD1 (6 bases). This CDR3 spans 14 amino acids. Germline V gives CDR1 SNHLY, CDR2 FYNNEI. V lost 6 bases and J 7 bases, leaving 16 bases between the germline ends. CDR3 sequence reads: CASRVTGGRQPQHF. CDR3 DNA: TGTGCCAGCAGAGTCACGGGGGGCAGGCAGCCCCAGCATTTT.

The V call is TRBV6-1, the J call TRBJ2-5; TRBD1 agrees at 12 bases. Germline V CDR1 and CDR2: MNHNS, SASEGT. V trimming: 1 base; J trimming: 4 bases; junction bases outside the gene matches: 4. CDR3 length: 16 amino acids. The CDR3 nucleotides read TGTGCCAGCAGTGAAGTGGGGACAGGGGGCGTAGAGACCCAGTACTTC. Translated, it gives CASSEVGTGGVETQYF.

This clone has just one count. The chain combines TRBV5-4 with TRBJ2-4; maybe TRBD2 (5 bases). CDR1 is SGHNT, CDR2 YYREEE, per germline (reference sequence). Trimming stripped 2 bases from V and 7 bases from J, with 13 bases between. This CDR3 region has 14 residues. CDR3 residues: CASSFRERANIQYF. The CDR3 bases are TGTGCCAGCAGCTTTAGGGAGAGGGCGAACATTCAGTACTTC.

The chain uses TRBV28 and TRBJ2-7; 8 nucleotides align to TRBD1. V gave up 7 bases and J gave up 4 bases; unmatched junction bases: 15. Germline V gene sequence: CDR1 MDHEN, CDR2 SYDVKM. The CDR3 is made up of 16 amino acids. Written as DNA, the CDR3 is TGTGCCAGCATCGCGGCGGGTACAGGGGGTGGGTACGAGCAGTACTTC. Its protein product is CASIAAGTGGGYEQYF.

J is TRBJ2-3 and V is TRBV18; 7 bases line up with TRBD1. Unmatched junction bases numbered 15, after V lost 3 bases and J lost 6 bases. CDR3 size: 17 residues. Germline CDR1 and CDR2: KGHSH and LQKENI. The DNA of the CDR3 is TGTGCCAGCTCACCCCGGCAGGCAGGGGGTACGAGGGATACGCAGTATTTT. Translated, it gives CASSPRQAGGTRDTQYF.

The chain combines TRBV5-4 with TRBJ2-3, with D tentatively TRBD2 (7 bases). The CDR3 consists of 16 residues. CDR1 and CDR2 from the germline V gene are SGHNT and YYREEE (reference sequence). V lost 4 bases to trimming and J lost 6 bases, with 21 bases between them. CDR3 loop: CASSQTLAEGVDTQYF. For the CDR3, the DNA is TGTGCCAGCAGCCAGACCCTAGCGGAGGGGGTCGATACGCAGTATTTT.

The chain carries TRBV10-3 and TRBJ1-2; TRBD1 matches 11 bases. The germline gives CDR1 ENHRY, CDR2 SYGVKD. This CDR3 region has 15 residues. The junction had 9 bases not matched to a gene; V was cut back by 6 bases and J by 6 bases. This chain's CDR3 is CAIRAPGQGVHGYTF. The CDR3 region has the DNA TGTGCCATCAGAGCGCCGGGACAGGGGGTCCATGGCTACACCTTC.

In DNA form, the CDR3 reads TGTGCCAGCAGCCTCCCGGGACAGGGAGTAGCCAAAAACATTCAGTACTTC. Its translation: CASSLPGQGVAKNIQYF. V gene TRBV7-9 combines with J gene TRBJ2-4; TRBD1 agrees at 9 bases. Germline assignment: CDR1 SEHNR and CDR2 FQNEAQ (reference sequence). V trimming: 5 bases; J trimming: 0 bases; junction bases outside the gene matches: 8. The CDR3 is made up of 17 amino acids.

This clone was observed a single time. The V and J genes are TRBV27 and TRBJ2-3; weak D call: TRBD2 (5 bases). Trimming removed 4 bases at V and 4 bases at J, with 12 bases between. The CDR3 has 14 amino acids. CDR1 and CDR2 from the germline V gene are MNHEY and SMNVEV (reference sequence). The CDR3 nucleotides are TGTGCCAGCAGTTCCCCCGGGATATCAGATACGCAGTATTTT. Translation: CASSSPGISDTQYF.